What follows are 22 T cell receptor beta chains derived from one specimen sequenced in a study of blood T cell repertoires in COVID-19. TCRdb keeps only in-frame clones here, not all; method: immunoSEQ multiplex PCR. The sample includes 160,000 or so clones, over 80% of them seen just once. The sample comprised peripheral blood. The receptors were gathered from a man between 70 and 80 years old who had recovered from COVID-19.

The chain couples TRBV5-1 to TRBJ2-3; D perhaps matches TRBD1 (6 bases). V was trimmed by 1 base and J by 0 bases, leaving 9 bases between them. The germline CDR1 and CDR2 sequences are SGHRS and YFSETQ. The CDR3 sequence is 15 residues long. CDR3 loop: CASSLLQGSTDTQYF. For the CDR3, the DNA is TGCGCCAGCAGCTTGCTTCAGGGGAGCACAGATACGCAGTATTTT.

The chain employs TRBV3-1 (or the pseudogene TRBV3-2) and TRBJ1-1; no definite D call. CDR1 is LGHDT, CDR2 YNNKEL, per germline (reference sequence). This CDR3 has 15 amino acids. Trimming left V 0 bases short and J 1 base short, with 9 bases between. The CDR3 nucleotides are TGTGCCAGCAGCCAAGATCGGAGAGCGAACACTGAAGCTTTCTTT. It specifies CASSQDRRANTEAFF.

The gene calls are TRBV5-1 and TRBJ1-2; 9 positions agree with TRBD1. With V trimmed by 4 bases and J by 4 bases, 8 bases remained unmatched. CDR3 length equals 15 residues. CDR1 is SGHRS and CDR2 is YFSETQ in the germline V gene. This chain's CDR3 is CASSPTGGAGYGYTF. In DNA form, the CDR3 reads TGCGCCAGCAGCCCAACAGGGGGCGCCGGCTATGGCTACACCTTC. The full variable domain, completed using reference TRBV5-1 and TRBJ1-2, is KAGVTQTPRYLIKTRGQQVTLSCSPISGHRSVSWYQQTPGQGLQFLFEYFSETQRNKGNFPGRFSGRQFSNSRSEMNVSTLELGDSALYLCASSPTGGAGYGYTFGSGTRLTVV.

The chain couples TRBV3-1 (or the pseudogene TRBV3-2) to TRBJ1-2; D uncertain. The CDR3 runs 14 residues. V gave up 5 bases and J gave up 6 bases, with 16 bases separating them. Looked up from germline, CDR1 is LGHDT and CDR2 is YNNKEL (reference sequence). CDR3 bases: TGTGCCAGCAGCAAAAGACTATTGAGAGATGGCTACACCTTC. Protein product: CASSKRLLRDGYTF.

This clone was recorded only once. The rearrangement joins TRBV11-3 to TRBJ2-1, with TRBD1 matching over 9 bases. V shed 5 bases and J 5 bases; nucleotides not matched to a gene: 13. The CDR3 totals 17 residues. From germline, CDR1 is SGHNT and CDR2 YENEEA. CDR3: CASSPSPWTGDHNEQFF. CDR3 DNA sequence: TGTGCCAGCAGCCCTAGCCCCTGGACAGGGGATCACAATGAGCAGTTCTTC.

The chain is built from TRBV23-1 and TRBJ1-5, with D perhaps TRBD1 (6 bases). TRBV23-1 qualifies as an ORF whose function is uncertain. This CDR3 has 16 amino acids. V shed 3 bases and J shed 5 bases, with 17 bases lying between them. The CDR3 spells CASSHFDRPIDQPQHF. Here the CDR3 DNA reads TGCGCCAGCAGTCATTTTGACAGGCCAATCGATCAGCCCCAGCATTTT.

The V call is TRBV19, the J call TRBJ1-5; TRBD1 might be the D (5 bases). Germline CDR1 reads LNHDA; CDR2 reads SQIVND (reference sequence). The CDR3 covers 17 residues. V was clipped by 3 bases and J by 0 bases, with 15 bases between them. The CDR3, as DNA: TGTGCCAGTAGTATCACCGGCACCCAGGGTAGCAATCAGCCCCAGCATTTT. This encodes CASSITGTQGSNQPQHF.

The rearrangement links TRBV19 to TRBJ2-1; 7 nucleotides agree with TRBD2. With V trimmed by 3 bases and J by 3 bases, 11 bases remained unmatched. The CDR3 spans 17 residues. Germline CDR1 and CDR2: LNHDA and SQIVND (reference sequence). CDR3 in amino acids: CASSINPPRTSYNEQFF. The CDR3 region has the DNA TGTGCCAGTAGTATCAATCCCCCTCGGACTAGCTACAATGAGCAGTTCTTC.

The chain is built from TRBV7-9 and TRBJ1-1, with D perhaps TRBD1 (5 bases). CDR1 is SEHNR and CDR2 is FQNEAQ in the germline V gene (reference sequence). This CDR3 is 14 amino acids long. Trimming pared 5 bases from V and 1 base from J, leaving 11 bases between. The CDR3 protein is CASSIDSSNTEAFF. CDR3 in DNA: TGTGCCAGCAGCATAGACAGTTCGAACACTGAAGCTTTCTTT.

This clone was counted many times. J is TRBJ1-5 and V is TRBV28; unclear D gene. V was pared by 1 base and J by 7 bases, with 14 bases between. The V gene's germline CDR1 is MDHEN and CDR2 SYDVKM. CDR3 length equals 15 residues. DNA of the CDR3: TGTGCCAGCAGTTTATTAGCCGGCGCCCCGCAGCCCCAGCATTTT. Translation gives CASSLLAGAPQPQHF. The entire variable domain, with the rest obtained from reference TRBV28 and TRBJ1-5, is as follows: DVKVTQSSRYLVKRTGEKVFLECVQDMDHENMFWYRQDPGLGLRLIYFSYDVKMKEKGDIPEGYSVSREKKERFSLILESASTNQTSMYLCASSLLAGAPQPQHFGDGTRLSIL.

The chain uses TRBV5-4 and TRBJ2-5, with TRBD1 matching 7 bases. The V gene's germline CDR1 is SGHNT and CDR2 YYREEE (reference sequence). This CDR3 has 14 residues. J lost 0 bases, V lost 4 bases, and 3 bases had no gene match. CDR3 loop: CASSVGQNQETQYF. DNA of the CDR3: TGTGCCAGCAGCGTGGGACAGAACCAAGAGACCCAGTACTTC. Complete variable domain (other parts from reference TRBV5-4 and TRBJ2-5): ETGVTQSPTHLIKTRGQQVTLRCSSQSGHNTVSWYQQALGQGPQFIFQYYREEENGRGNFPPRFSGLQFPNYSSELNVNALELDDSALYLCASSVGQNQETQYFGPGTRLLVL.

This chain links TRBV4-1 with TRBJ2-3; 7 nucleotides line up with TRBD1. V trimming: 4 bases; J trimming: 0 bases; junction bases outside the gene matches: 10. The germline gives CDR1 MGHRA, CDR2 YSYEKL. The CDR3 length is 17 residues. In DNA, the CDR3 is TGCGCCAGCAGCCTTACTGGGACAGCAATTAGCACAGATACGCAGTATTTT. Amino acids: CASSLTGTAISTDTQYF.

The V gene is TRBV27, the J gene TRBJ1-2, with 7 bases identical to TRBD1. The trim removed 4 bases at V and 6 bases at J, leaving 8 bases unmatched. Germline V gene data show CDR1 as MNHEY and CDR2 as SMNVEV (reference sequence). The CDR3 contains 14 residues. CDR3 nucleotides: TGTGCCAGCAGTTCGCCGGGACAGACCAATGGCTACACCTTC. It specifies CASSSPGQTNGYTF.

The rearrangement uses TRBV28 and TRBJ2-2, with 14 bases that match TRBD2. The CDR3 length is 19 residues. Germline values: CDR1 MDHEN, CDR2 SYDVKM. V lost 5 bases to trimming and J lost 4 bases; unmatched junction nucleotides: 12. The CDR3 protein is CASSTHTGLAGVSTGELFF. Here the CDR3 DNA reads TGTGCCAGCAGTACTCACACGGGACTAGCGGGAGTGAGCACCGGGGAGCTGTTTTTT.

This chain joins TRBV28 and TRBJ1-5, with 7 bases that match TRBD1. V was pared by 5 bases and J by 2 bases, with 3 bases of the junction left unmatched. Per germline, CDR1 MDHEN and CDR2 SYDVKM. The CDR3 consists of 14 residues. The CDR3 DNA sequence: TGTGCCAGCAGTAGCGGACAGGGCAATCAGCCCCAGCATTTT. The encoded protein is CASSSGQGNQPQHF. Drawing the rest from reference TRBV28 and TRBJ1-5, the complete variable domain is DVKVTQSSRYLVKRTGEKVFLECVQDMDHENMFWYRQDPGLGLRLIYFSYDVKMKEKGDIPEGYSVSREKKERFSLILESASTNQTSMYLCASSSGQGNQPQHFGDGTRLSIL.

This clone has just a few counts. The chain couples TRBV5-4 to TRBJ2-2; D may be TRBD1 (6 bases). The CDR3 spans 13 residues. CDR1 and CDR2 from the germline V gene are SGHNT and YYREEE (reference sequence). V shed 3 bases and J shed 5 bases, with 8 bases lying between them. The CDR3 nucleotides read TGTGCCAGCAGCTCTAGGGGGACCGGGGAGCTGTTTTTT. It is translated as CASSSRGTGELFF.

Only a few counts were recorded for this clone. This chain connects TRBV5-6 to TRBJ1-3; 8 nucleotides line up with TRBD1. Trimming at V came to 5 bases and at J to 0 bases, leaving 7 bases not matched to a gene. The CDR3 is 16 residues long. Germline V lookup: CDR1 SGHDT, CDR2 YYEEEE. CDR3 bases: TGTGCCAGCAGTCAGGACAGGGAGAACTCTGGAAACACCATATATTTT. This translates into CASSQDRENSGNTIYF.

This clone was seen a single time. The V and J genes are TRBV27 and TRBJ2-7; 7 nucleotides align to TRBD2. In germline, CDR1 is MNHEY, CDR2 SMNVEV (reference sequence). CDR3 length: 15 amino acids. The trim removed 5 bases at V and 4 bases at J, leaving 11 bases unmatched. CDR3 DNA sequence: TGTGCCAGCAGTCCGGCCCGGGCGGGAGAGTACGAGCAGTACTTC. Amino acids: CASSPARAGEYEQYF.

The chain is built from TRBV5-1 and TRBJ2-7; D is possibly TRBD1 (6 bases). V lost 2 bases, J lost 3 bases, and 12 bases lay in between. Germline V lookup: CDR1 SGHRS, CDR2 YFSETQ. CDR3 length: 14 amino acids. The CDR3 is CASSFGSGDYEQYF. The CDR3 DNA is TGCGCCAGCAGCTTTGGGTCAGGGGACTACGAGCAGTACTTC.

The chain couples TRBV27 to TRBJ2-6; the D gene is possibly TRBD1 (6 bases). CDR1 MNHEY and CDR2 SMNVEV come from the germline V gene (reference sequence). V dropped 5 bases and J dropped 1 base, with 9 bases sitting between them. CDR3 length: 15 residues. The DNA for the CDR3 is TGTGCCAGCAGTCCCAGGGGATCTGGGGCCAACGTCCTGACTTTC. Protein: CASSPRGSGANVLTF.

The CDR3 is CASSLVVGGSIGHEQFF. CDR3 DNA sequence: TGTGCCAGCAGCTTAGTAGTAGGCGGGAGCATCGGGCATGAGCAGTTCTTC. This rearrangement joins TRBV7-2 to TRBJ2-1; 7 bases line up with TRBD2. Looked up from germline, CDR1 is SGHTA and CDR2 is FQGNSA. Unmatched junction bases numbered 14, after V lost 1 base and J lost 8 bases. The CDR3 consists of 17 residues. Variable domain in full (rest from reference TRBV7-2 and TRBJ2-1): GAGVSQSPSNKVTEKGKDVELRCDPISGHTALYWYRQSLGQGLEFLIYFQGNSAPDKSGLPSDRFSAERTGGSVSTLTIQRTQQEDSAVYLCASSLVVGGSIGHEQFFGPGTRLTVL.

The chain joins TRBV7-6 to TRBJ2-1; D might be TRBD2 (5 bases). Trimming took 2 bases from V and 6 from J, leaving 26 bases between them. CDR1 is SGHVS, CDR2 FNYEAQ, per germline. The CDR3 contains 19 residues. The CDR3 here is CASSLSGWTEVAQSNEQFF. The CDR3 DNA reads TGTGCCAGCAGCTTATCAGGATGGACGGAGGTAGCTCAGAGCAATGAGCAGTTCTTC.